This T cell receptor (beta chain) comes out of a study of cytomegalovirus exposure and HLA in healthy donors. Background on the study: As released early, the data held around 80 million unique TCRs from HLA-typed donors. Findings and limits, study-wide: A later analysis found most CMV-associated TCR beta chains apparently HLA-restricted. The productive fraction for most TCR beta V segments was about 90% or about 30% in an earlier analysis.

Germline values: CDR1 SGHRS, CDR2 YFSETQ. V lost 0 bases and J 5 bases, leaving 15 bases between the germline ends. The CDR3 extends over 15 amino acids. The PCR employed 60 Vbeta primers together with 13 Jbeta primers. Sequencing was performed with immunoSEQ multiplex PCR; in TCRdb, only in-frame clones are kept and a portion is missing. The profile shows some 120,000 clones, roughly 74% of them singletons. Points on this clone: Its antigen is unidentified.

While unrecorded immune exposures were likely, the donors were nominally healthy when sampled. The sequence derives from a woman aged 45 to 65 in good health and CMV-seropositive. Sequences were obtained from PBMCs. This rearrangement joins TRBV5-1 to TRBJ2-7; D is possibly TRBD1 (6 bases). The CDR3 bases are TGCGCCAGCAGCTTGGCGGGACACCCCGCCGACGAGCAGTACTTC. Amino acid sequence: CASSLAGHPADEQYF.